The 23 T cell receptor beta chains reported below all come from one sample, sequenced in a study of blood T cell repertoires in COVID-19. TCRdb keeps only in-frame clones here, not all; method: immunoSEQ multiplex PCR. The table shows some 250,000 clones, with around 90% occurring only once. Sequenced sample: peripheral blood. These receptor sequences come from a woman in her sixties or seventies with active or convalescent COVID-19.

To note about this clone: Other DNA sequences in the same sample also yield this CDR3. This rearrangement joins TRBV5-5 to TRBJ1-1, with D possibly TRBD1 on 6 matching bases. This CDR3 is built from 13 residues. CDR1 SGHKS and CDR2 YYEKEE come from the germline V gene (reference sequence). V gave up 0 bases and J gave up 5 bases, with 8 bases separating them. In DNA form, the CDR3 reads TGTGCCAGCAGCTTGGGAGGGGGAACTGAAGCTTTCTTT. Translated: CASSLGGGTEAFF.

The chain joins TRBV7-8 to TRBJ2-4; 9 positions agree with TRBD1. CDR1 SGHVS and CDR2 FQNEAQ come from the germline V gene. The CDR3 is 14 amino acids. With 3 bases clipped from V and 3 bases from J, the junction kept 0 bases outside the gene matches. The CDR3 reads CASSLTGGKNIQYF. In nucleotides, the CDR3 is TGTGCCAGCAGCTTGACAGGGGGCAAAAACATTCAGTACTTC.

This chain uses TRBV5-1 with TRBJ2-5, with 8 bases lining up with TRBD1. V lost 4 bases to trimming and J lost 5 bases; unmatched junction nucleotides: 7. The CDR3 has 14 residues. Germline assignment: CDR1 SGHRS and CDR2 YFSETQ. CDR3 bases: TGCGCCAGCAGCAGGGGACAGGTGGACGAGACCCAGTACTTC. Amino acids: CASSRGQVDETQYF.

This clone appeared once. V is TRBV10-3 and J is TRBJ2-2, with D possibly matching TRBD1 (6 bases). The CDR3 totals 15 residues. V gave up 4 bases and J gave up 1 base, with 10 bases separating them. Germline lookup yields CDR1 ENHRY and CDR2 SYGVKD. This chain's CDR3 is CAISARTVNTGELFF. The DNA for the CDR3 is TGTGCCATCAGTGCCAGGACAGTGAACACCGGGGAGCTGTTTTTT.

This clone was observed a handful of times. V and J are TRBV7-2 and TRBJ1-5; D possibly corresponds to TRBD1 (6 bases). This CDR3 is built from 15 residues. Trimming stripped 0 bases from V and 6 bases from J, with 12 bases between. Germline CDR1 and CDR2: SGHTA and FQGNSA. CDR3 sequence (DNA): TGTGCCAGCAGCTTAGCGCGGGGGGCTGGTCAGCCCCAGCATTTT. Protein: CASSLARGAGQPQHF.

V and J are TRBV19 and TRBJ2-3, with a possible D match to TRBD2 (5 bases). This CDR3 is 15 amino acids long. Germline CDR1 reads LNHDA; CDR2 reads SQIVND (reference sequence). The V and J ends lost 3 bases and 4 bases respectively, with 14 bases between them. The CDR3 loop reads CASSIQRRAADTQYF. The CDR3 bases are TGTGCCAGTAGTATCCAGAGGCGGGCGGCAGATACGCAGTATTTT.

The V and J genes are TRBV29-1 and TRBJ1-1, with 10 bases matching TRBD1. V shed 7 bases, J shed 11 bases, and the junction held 19 bases outside the gene matches. CDR1 is SQVTM and CDR2 is ANQGSEA in the germline V gene. The CDR3 has 15 residues. CDR3: CSAYLPGTGVVNAFF. The CDR3 nucleotides are TGCAGCGCCTACCTACCCGGGACAGGGGTTGTGAATGCTTTCTTT. Full variable domain (rest looked up from reference TRBV29-1 and TRBJ1-1): SAVISQKPSRDICQRGTSLTIQCQVDSQVTMMFWYRQQPGQSLTLIATANQGSEATYESGFVIDKFPISRPNLTFSTLTVSNMSPEDSSIYLCSAYLPGTGVVNAFFGQGTRLTVV.

The chain employs TRBV7-2 and TRBJ2-2, with TRBD2 matching over 8 bases. Per germline, CDR1 SGHTA and CDR2 FQGNSA. Trimming cost V 4 bases and J 5 bases; bases outside gene matches: 3. CDR3 size: 14 residues. The DNA for the CDR3 is TGTGCCAGCAGCTCCGGGGGGGCGACCGGGGAGCTGTTTTTT. It specifies CASSSGGATGELFF.

The rearrangement uses TRBV29-1 and TRBJ2-2; 11 bases are shared with TRBD2. This CDR3 has 16 amino acids. With 5 bases clipped from V and 4 bases from J, the junction kept 9 bases outside the gene matches. The germline gives CDR1 SQVTM, CDR2 ANQGSEA. For the CDR3, the DNA is TGCAGCGTTTATCTGGGGGGGACTAGCGGCACCGGGGAGCTGTTTTTT. This translates into CSVYLGGTSGTGELFF.

This clone has more than one count but fewer than ten. The J gene is TRBJ1-5, the V gene TRBV4-3; D remains ambiguous. There are 15 residues in the CDR3. V gave up 0 bases and J gave up 7 bases, with 13 bases separating them. Germline V gives CDR1 LGHNA, CDR2 YSLEER. The CDR3 sequence: CASSQDRRAGQPQHF. CDR3 DNA: TGCGCCAGCAGCCAAGATCGAAGGGCGGGACAGCCCCAGCATTTT.

V is TRBV6-5 and J is TRBJ2-7; tentative D call: TRBD1 (5 bases). The CDR3 is made up of 15 amino acids. V dropped 4 bases and J dropped 3 bases, with 16 bases sitting between them. The germline V gene encodes CDR1 MNHEY and CDR2 SVGAGI. CDR3 sequence reads: CASSSSRVVGYEQYF. CDR3 coding DNA: TGTGCCAGCAGTTCATCCAGGGTAGTAGGCTACGAGCAGTACTTC.

The rearrangement links TRBV5-1 to TRBJ1-1; 8 bases fit TRBD1. CDR1 SGHRS and CDR2 YFSETQ come from the germline V gene. The CDR3 loop spans 15 amino acids. Germline trimming cut 4 bases from V and 1 base from J; bases unmatched to any gene: 6. The CDR3 nucleotides are TGCGCCAGCAGCCTATCTGGGACAGGGAACACTGAAGCTTTCTTT. As protein: CASSLSGTGNTEAFF.

V and J are TRBV6-2 or TRBV6-3 and TRBJ2-7; 10 bases map to TRBD1. Germline V lookup: CDR1 MNHEY, CDR2 SVGEGT. V shed 6 bases, J shed 4 bases, and the junction held 12 bases outside the gene matches. The CDR3 totals 16 residues. The CDR3: CASSKEPGQGIYEQYF. The CDR3 coding sequence is TGTGCCAGCAGCAAAGAACCGGGACAGGGGATTTACGAGCAGTACTTC.

This sequence joins TRBV6-5 and TRBJ1-2; a weak D match, TRBD1 (5 bases). The ends were cut back, 6 bases at V and 2 bases at J, with 13 bases in the middle. Germline CDR1 reads MNHEY; CDR2 reads SVGAGI. CDR3 length: 14 amino acids. The CDR3 bases are TGTGCCAGCAGGGGGTTCGGGGGGAACTATGGCTACACCTTC. As protein: CASRGFGGNYGYTF.

The gene calls are TRBV5-6 and TRBJ1-3, with TRBD1 matching over 7 bases. The CDR3 has 16 amino acids. Trimming at V came to 3 bases and at J to 6 bases, leaving 12 bases not matched to a gene. CDR1 SGHDT and CDR2 YYEEEE come from the germline V gene. DNA of the CDR3: TGTGCCAGCAGCTCATATTTGACAGGGACTGCAAACACCATATATTTT. The encoded protein is CASSSYLTGTANTIYF.

The chain recombines TRBV6-5 with TRBJ1-2, with no clear D. This CDR3 has 14 amino acids. The V gene lost 0 bases and the J gene lost 8 bases, with 13 bases spanning the gap. CDR1 and CDR2 (germline): MNHEY, SVGAGI. CDR3 amino acids: CASSYSTLAVGYTF. The CDR3, as DNA: TGTGCCAGCAGTTACTCGACTCTAGCGGTCGGCTACACCTTC.

The chain carries TRBV29-1 and TRBJ1-1, with a tentative D call TRBD1 (5 bases). The CDR3 spans 13 residues. The V and J ends lost 7 bases and 2 bases respectively, with 14 bases between them. Per germline, CDR1 SQVTM and CDR2 ANQGSEA. The CDR3 bases are TGCAGCGCCGGAACAGGTCCAAACACTGAAGCTTTCTTT. It translates to CSAGTGPNTEAFF.

This sequence joins TRBV4-1 and TRBJ2-3; D unclear. CDR1 is MGHRA, CDR2 YSYEKL, per germline. The V end was cut by 0 bases, the J end by 1 base, with 14 bases between. The length of the CDR3 is 17 residues. The CDR3 nucleotides read TGCGCCAGCAGCCAAGAATCATTTGGCAGGCGCACAGATACGCAGTATTTT. Amino acid sequence: CASSQESFGRRTDTQYF.

This chain uses TRBV29-1 with TRBJ1-4; D is undetermined. CDR3 size: 15 residues. V lost 0 bases to trimming and J lost 8 bases, with 16 bases between them. Germline loops: CDR1 SQVTM, CDR2 ANQGSEA. CDR3 nucleotide sequence: TGCAGCGTTGAAGATCGAGAGCATAGGAGAGAAAAACTGTTTTTT. Translated, it gives CSVEDREHRREKLFF.

The count of this clone is one. This chain connects TRBV6-5 to TRBJ1-3, with D unresolved. CDR3 length equals 15 residues. Germline CDR1 MNHEY, CDR2 SVGAGI. V lost 4 bases to trimming and J lost 0 bases, with 10 bases between them. The CDR3 protein is CASSSPPGSGNTIYF. The CDR3 DNA reads as TGTGCCAGCAGTTCACCTCCGGGCTCTGGAAACACCATATATTTT.

This chain uses TRBV24-1 with TRBJ1-2; perhaps TRBD1 as D (6 bases). Trimming pared 3 bases from V and 10 bases from J, leaving 11 bases between. The germline gives CDR1 KGHDR, CDR2 SFDVKD. The CDR3 runs to 12 residues. The CDR3 bases are TGTGCCACCAGTGATACGGACAGAGACTACACCTTC. Encoded protein: CATSDTDRDYTF.

The chain couples TRBV5-1 to TRBJ1-1, with 7 positions matching TRBD1. CDR3 length: 14 residues. Trimming at V came to 5 bases and at J to 5 bases, leaving 9 bases not matched to a gene. Germline V gene data show CDR1 as SGHRS and CDR2 as YFSETQ. The CDR3 coding sequence is TGCGCCAGCAGTTGGCAGGGGGGAAAAACTGAAGCTTTCTTT. This sequence encodes CASSWQGGKTEAFF.

The chain joins TRBV12-5 to TRBJ1-1; the match to TRBD1 covers 9 bases. Germline V gives CDR1 LGHNT, CDR2 FRNRAP. The V gene end was trimmed by 5 bases and the J gene end by 4 bases; junction bases not matched to a gene: 2. The CDR3 is 13 residues long. CDR3 coding DNA: TGTGCTAGTGGTCTGACAGGGGGCACTGAAGCTTTCTTT. It yields the protein CASGLTGGTEAFF.